This entry concerns a single T cell receptor (beta chain). Its matching antigen is unknown. With sequencing, the targeted depth ranged from 1 in 200,000 to 1 in 1 million T cells. Sequenced by immunoSEQ multiplex PCR; TCRdb stores in-frame clones only, minus some. The sample carries fewer than 400,000 clones, 67% recorded once. The sample originates from a study of cytotoxic CD8 clonotypes in ibrutinib-treated CLL. Across the whole study: Approximately 25 partial and 2 complete responses; at median 68 months, around 15 remitted, roughly 12 progressed. Response samples were taken after a median of approximately 11 months on treatment, range 6 to 36. Study findings and constraints: Public clonotypes were rare and shrank or held steady on treatment.

This sequence originates from a human donor with chronic lymphocytic leukemia. The input for sequencing was PBMCs, taken after 36 months of ibrutinib treatment.

The CDR3 protein is CASSPRDPGGGEAFF. CDR3 DNA sequence: TGTGCCAGCTCACCCCGGGACCCCGGTGGAGGTGAAGCTTTCTTT. The chain employs TRBV18 and TRBJ1-1; D possibly corresponds to TRBD1 (5 bases). With 3 bases removed from V and 7 bases from J, the gap between germline ends came to 18 bases. The CDR3 sequence is 15 residues long. CDR1 and CDR2 from the germline V gene are KGHSH and LQKENI.